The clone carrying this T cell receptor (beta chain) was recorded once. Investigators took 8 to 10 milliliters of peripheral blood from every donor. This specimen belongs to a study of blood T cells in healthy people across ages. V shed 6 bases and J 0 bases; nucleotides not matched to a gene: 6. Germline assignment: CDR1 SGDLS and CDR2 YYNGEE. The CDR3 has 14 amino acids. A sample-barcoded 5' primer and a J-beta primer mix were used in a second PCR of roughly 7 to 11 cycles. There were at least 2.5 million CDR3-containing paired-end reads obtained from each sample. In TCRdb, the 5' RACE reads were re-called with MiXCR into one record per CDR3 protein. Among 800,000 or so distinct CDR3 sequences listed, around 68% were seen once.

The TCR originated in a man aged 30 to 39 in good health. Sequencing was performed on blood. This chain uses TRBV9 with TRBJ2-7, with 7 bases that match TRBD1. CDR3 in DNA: TGTGCCAGCAACTCGGACAGGTCCTCCTACGAGCAGTACTTC. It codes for CASNSDRSSYEQYF.